The 3 T cell receptor beta chains in this list originate from one sample, sequenced in a study of T cells after yellow fever vaccination. TCRdb recomputed calls from the 5' RACE reads with MiXCR, one row per CDR3 protein. The sample lists around 310,000 distinct CDR3 sequences, around 4% occurring once. Sequences were derived from PBMCs, sampled on the day of the yellow fever booster vaccination. The receptors come from a man in his late teens or twenties who received the YFV17D yellow fever vaccine.

This clonotype was recorded many times. The chain uses TRBV20-1 and TRBJ2-5, with D unresolved. The CDR3 consists of 17 residues. Trimming cost V 0 bases and J 0 bases, with 17 bases left between them. Germline loops: CDR1 DFQATT, CDR2 SNEGSKA (reference sequence). The CDR3 DNA follows: TGCAGTGCTAGAGATATCGGCGGTGGGTGGTACCAAGAGACCCAGTACTTC. It encodes CSARDIGGGWYQETQYF.

This chain uses TRBV7-9 with TRBJ2-3; TRBD2 matches at 7 bases. The CDR3 runs 15 residues. Germline V gives CDR1 SEHNR, CDR2 FQNEAQ (reference sequence). With 5 bases clipped from V and 4 bases from J, the junction kept 9 bases outside the gene matches. As DNA, the CDR3 is TGTGCCAGCAGCGACCTCAAACTAGCGCCAGATACGCAGTATTTT. Translation gives CASSDLKLAPDTQYF.

Many counts were recorded for this clonotype. The rearrangement joins TRBV9 to TRBJ2-2; D uncertain. Germline CDR1 SGDLS, CDR2 YYNGEE. V was trimmed by 2 bases and J by 3 bases, leaving 17 bases between them. The CDR3 runs 17 residues. DNA of the CDR3: TGTGCCAGCAGCGTCGACCCCCCAGACCGTTACACCGGGGAGCTGTTTTTT. It yields the protein CASSVDPPDRYTGELFF.